Listed here is a single TCR beta chain. Its target is unknown. The data were taken from a study of stem cell transplantation in POMP-related autoinflammatory disease. About the research overall: Defective thymoproteasomes were hypothesized to impair CD8+ T-cell positive selection. Before transplant: CD4+ naive skewing, low CD8+ proportions, reduced cytokine secretion. Whole-study results and caveats: A trend toward lower repertoire diversity and greater clonality appeared in every analyzed T-cell subset of PRAID patients.

Assay used: immunoSEQ multiplex PCR; TCRdb lists only in-frame clones, some missing. The sample has about 8,600 clones, 88% seen once; the top ten hold 10% to 15%. This CDR3 contains 16 residues. Trimming removed 4 bases from V and 10 bases from J; junction bases left unmatched: 15. The germline V gene encodes CDR1 SGHVS and CDR2 FNYEAQ. The starting material was CD8+ T cells from PBMCs, obtained after stem cell transplantation. The clonotype originates from a human patient with POMP-related autoinflammation and immune dysregulation (PRAID). The T cells may partly be graft donor cells. The V call is TRBV7-6, the J call TRBJ2-1; 8 bases map to TRBD2. The CDR3 sequence is CASSSSPYPTSEEQFF. The CDR3, as DNA: TGTGCCAGCAGCTCGAGCCCCTATCCGACTAGCGAGGAGCAGTTCTTC.